This T cell receptor (beta chain) appears in the sequencing data of a study of response to subunit inactivated influenza vaccine. The CDR3 is made up of 14 amino acids. Trimming removed 2 bases at V and 3 bases at J, with 10 bases between. Germline V gene lookup returns CDR1 MNHEY and CDR2 SVGAGI. TCRdb re-called the RT-PCR reads with MiXCR, one entry per CDR3 protein. The sample lists some 570,000 distinct CDR3 sequences, about 11% occurring once. This clonotype was recorded at least ten times. This same sample was also taken into another study, of T cells expressing NK-cell markers. That study adds: Production of TCR beta cDNA relied on 5'RACE template switching with UMIs.

The TCR was taken from a man in his forties or fifties who received an inactivated influenza vaccine. Sequenced material: PBMCs from blood, taken on the day of vaccination. J is TRBJ1-1 and V is TRBV6-5, with D tentatively TRBD1 (5 bases). The CDR3 DNA is TGTGCCAGCAGTTACGGGGGTTTGTACACTGAAGCTTTCTTT. This gives the protein CASSYGGLYTEAFF.